This passage covers 3 T cell receptor beta chains from one sample sequenced in a study of T cells in Graves' hyperthyroidism and ophthalmopathy. There were TCR beta CDR3 regions amplified from RNA transcripts. Using the HTBI primer set, a first-round RT-PCR was run on the TCR CDR3. TCRdb processed the multiplex PCR reads anew with MiXCR; each CDR3 protein has one entry. The sample yields more than 500,000 distinct CDR3 sequences, 12% to 15% seen once. Source material: blood. All receptors come from a woman aged 35 to 49 with Graves' hyperthyroidism.

The CDR3 region has the DNA TGTGCCAGCAGTCGGGAACAGGGGGTCGATACGCAGTATTTT. Translated: CASSREQGVDTQYF. The chain employs TRBV6-1 and TRBJ2-3; 8 positions agree with TRBD1. Germline CDR1 is MNHNS and CDR2 is SASEGT. This CDR3 spans 14 amino acids. With V trimmed by 5 bases and J by 6 bases, 7 bases remained unmatched.

This clonotype was recorded many times. The chain couples TRBV11-2 to TRBJ1-1; D gene ambiguous. The length of the CDR3 is 13 residues. The V and J ends lost 1 base and 6 bases respectively, with 9 bases between them. Germline V gene data show CDR1 as SGHAT and CDR2 as FQNNGV. The CDR3: CASSLAGGAEAFF. DNA of the CDR3: TGTGCCAGCAGCTTAGCGGGTGGGGCTGAAGCTTTCTTT.

This clonotype was recorded at least ten times. A junction end diverges from the germline sequence, so it may reflect a read error. The V gene is TRBV5-1, the J gene TRBJ2-5; 12 positions agree with TRBD1. The CDR3 contains 15 residues. Germline CDR1 is SGHRS and CDR2 is YFSETQ. CDR3 nucleotides: TGTGCCAGCAGCCCCGGGACAGGGGGCGGAGAGACCCAGTACTTC. Protein: CASSPGTGGGETQYF. The full variable domain, in which reference TRBV5-1 and TRBJ2-5 provide the parts outside the CDR3, is KAGVTQTPRYLIKTRGQQVTLSCSPISGHRSVSWYQQTPGQGLQFLFEYFSETQRNKGNFPGRFSGRQFSNSRSEMNVSTLELGDSALYLCASSPGTGGGETQYFGPGTRLLVL.